Each of the 10 T cell receptor beta chains below was sequenced from the same sample in a study of shared clonotypes between healthy human individuals. Data came from immunoSEQ multiplex PCR; TCRdb stores just in-frame clones and leaves some out. The table shows some 2,000,000 clones, with roughly 95% occurring only once. Sequences were obtained from naive CD4+ T cells sorted from blood. Subset indicated: CD45RA+ positively selected. These receptors were obtained from a man younger than 30 in good health.

The J gene is TRBJ1-1, the V gene TRBV2, with unresolved D. Germline values: CDR1 SNHLY, CDR2 FYNNEI. The ends were cut back, 6 bases at V and 0 bases at J, with 11 bases in the middle. The CDR3 sequence is 14 residues long. DNA for the CDR3: TGTGCCAGCAGCCTACTTACACTGAACACTGAAGCTTTCTTT. Translating it yields CASSLLTLNTEAFF.

CDR3 loop: CASRLDKAKNIQYF. Here the CDR3 DNA reads TGTGCCAGCAGACTGGACAAAGCCAAAAACATTCAGTACTTC. The chain is built from TRBV6-1 and TRBJ2-4, with a tentative D call TRBD1 (5 bases). V lost 6 bases to trimming and J lost 0 bases, with 9 bases between them. This CDR3 contains 14 residues. Germline assignment: CDR1 MNHNS and CDR2 SASEGT.

This clone has more than one count but fewer than ten. Additional DNA sequences in this sample encode the identical CDR3. The chain couples TRBV4-3 to TRBJ1-5, with 7 bases matching TRBD1. CDR3 length equals 13 residues. Trimming at V came to 3 bases and at J to 4 bases, leaving 0 bases not matched to a gene. In germline, CDR1 is LGHNA, CDR2 YSLEER. The CDR3 nucleotides are TGCGCCAGCAGCCAGGACAGGAATCAGCCCCAGCATTTT. It translates to CASSQDRNQPQHF.

CDR3 bases: TGTGCCACCCGGGGCGGGACAACAACTAATGAAAAACTGTTTTTT. It yields the protein CATRGGTTTNEKLFF. V is TRBV2 and J is TRBJ1-4; D is possibly TRBD1 (6 bases). Per the germline V gene, CDR1 is SNHLY and CDR2 is FYNNEI. The CDR3 has 15 residues. V lost 10 bases, J lost 0 bases, and 15 bases lay in between. The complete variable domain, with remaining parts taken from reference TRBV2 and TRBJ1-4, reads EPEVTQTPSHQVTQMGQEVILRCVPISNHLYFYWYRQILGQKVEFLVSFYNNEISEKSEIFDDQFSVERPDGSNFTLKIRSTKLEDSAMYFCATRGGTTTNEKLFFGSGTQLSVL.

The rearrangement uses TRBV5-4 and TRBJ2-5; 15 bases line up with TRBD2. This CDR3 comprises 15 residues. Trimming took 0 bases from V and 10 from J; bases not matched to a gene: 4. Germline V lookup: CDR1 SGHNT, CDR2 YYREEE (reference sequence). CDR3: CASSLGGLAGGVQYF. CDR3 DNA: TGTGCCAGCAGCTTGGGCGGACTAGCGGGAGGGGTCCAGTACTTC.

This clone was counted once. This chain connects TRBV28 to TRBJ2-7; 8 bases line up with TRBD2. The V gene end was trimmed by 6 bases and the J gene end by 0 bases; junction bases not matched to a gene: 7. Germline CDR1 reads MDHEN; CDR2 reads SYDVKM. This CDR3 spans 15 amino acids. For the CDR3, the DNA is TGTGCCAGCAGGGGCCAGCGGGGGCGCTCCTACGAGCAGTACTTC. Translation: CASRGQRGRSYEQYF.

The genes are TRBV7-2 and TRBJ2-3; D gene uncertain. CDR1 is SGHTA and CDR2 is FQGNSA in the germline V gene. The CDR3 runs to 13 residues. V lost 3 bases and J 4 bases, leaving 8 bases between the germline ends. As DNA, the CDR3 is TGTGCCAGCAGCTTCGCCGAGGCAGATACGCAGTATTTT. Protein product: CASSFAEADTQYF.

The V call is TRBV30, the J call TRBJ2-5; 10 nucleotides align to TRBD1. The CDR3 has 13 residues. J gave up 4 bases and V 1 base, and 0 bases lay outside the gene matches. Germline assignment: CDR1 GTSNPN and CDR2 SVGIG (reference sequence). CDR3 sequence (DNA): TGTGCCTGGAGTGGGACAGGGGGAGAGACCCAGTACTTC. Translated, it gives CAWSGTGGETQYF.

This clone was seen once. The same CDR3 can be traced to other DNA sequences in this sample. CDR3 residues: CASSDRVGYTF. CDR3 nucleotide sequence: TGTGCCAGCAGTGACAGGGTTGGCTACACCTTC. The J gene is TRBJ1-2, the V gene TRBV6-1, with D perhaps TRBD1 (5 bases). The V end was cut by 3 bases, the J end by 7 bases, with 6 bases between. CDR1 MNHNS and CDR2 SASEGT come from the germline V gene. The CDR3 length is 11 residues.

The table lists this clone with a few counts. Mismatch with germline at one junction end may stem from a read error. J is TRBJ2-5 and V is TRBV7-7; possible D gene TRBD2, 7 bases. Germline CDR1 is SSHAT and CDR2 is FNYEAQ (reference sequence). The length of the CDR3 is 13 residues. Here the CDR3 DNA reads TGTGCTAGCAGCTCATACAGGGAGGGGACCCAGTACTTC. This encodes CASSSYREGTQYF.